The 7 T cell receptor beta chains below come from one sample, sequenced in a study of cytomegalovirus exposure and HLA in healthy donors. The data were produced by immunoSEQ multiplex PCR, yet TCRdb's version contains in-frame clones alone and is incomplete. The sample holds 98,000 or so clones, about 94% seen once. Input material: PBMCs. The receptors come from a woman aged 18 to 35 in good health and CMV-seronegative.

CDR3 DNA: TGTGCCAGCCGAAGTACGGGTAGCAATCAGCCCCAGCATTTT. It yields the protein CASRSTGSNQPQHF. This chain connects TRBV6-5 to TRBJ1-5; D call uncertain. The CDR3 length is 14 residues. The V gene's germline CDR1 is MNHEY and CDR2 SVGAGI. Trimming cost V 8 bases and J 0 bases, with 11 bases left between them.

This chain uses TRBV7-2 with TRBJ2-1, with a weak D call TRBD1 (8 bases). This CDR3 comprises 14 residues. Germline assignment: CDR1 SGHTA and CDR2 FQGNSA. V was trimmed by 5 bases and J by 8 bases, leaving 16 bases between them. The chain's CDR3 is CASSQRTGRDEQFF. The CDR3 nucleotides are TGTGCCAGCAGCCAAAGGACAGGGAGGGATGAGCAGTTCTTC. The full variable domain, in which reference TRBV7-2 and TRBJ2-1 provide the parts outside the CDR3, is GAGVSQSPSNKVTEKGKDVELRCDPISGHTALYWYRQSLGQGLEFLIYFQGNSAPDKSGLPSDRFSAERTGGSVSTLTIQRTQQEDSAVYLCASSQRTGRDEQFFGPGTRLTVL.

The J gene is TRBJ1-2, the V gene TRBV12-5, with 8 bases lining up with TRBD1. J was trimmed by 4 bases and V by 2 bases; bases with no gene match: 9. Germline V gene lookup returns CDR1 LGHNT and CDR2 FRNRAP. This CDR3 is built from 16 residues. CDR3 in DNA: TGTGCTAGTGGTTTGTATCCAGGGGGCGCCGGCTATGGCTACACCTTC. It specifies CASGLYPGGAGYGYTF. Looking up the rest from reference TRBV12-5 and TRBJ1-2 gives the full variable domain: DARVTQTPRHKVTEMGQEVTMRCQPILGHNTVFWYRQTMMQGLELLAYFRNRAPLDDSGMPKDRFSAEMPDATLATLKIQPSEPRDSAVYFCASGLYPGGAGYGYTFGSGTRLTVV.

The chain is built from TRBV7-2 and TRBJ2-3, with 7 nucleotides matching TRBD1. V lost 2 bases and J lost 3; bases outside the gene matches: 2. The CDR3 covers 14 residues. Germline assignment: CDR1 SGHTA and CDR2 FQGNSA. In DNA, the CDR3 is TGTGCCAGCAGCTTACGACAGGGAACAGATACGCAGTATTTT. Protein product: CASSLRQGTDTQYF. Looking up the rest from reference TRBV7-2 and TRBJ2-3 gives the full variable domain: GAGVSQSPSNKVTEKGKDVELRCDPISGHTALYWYRQSLGQGLEFLIYFQGNSAPDKSGLPSDRFSAERTGGSVSTLTIQRTQQEDSAVYLCASSLRQGTDTQYFGPGTRLTVL.

In its sample, this clone was seen once. This chain links TRBV13 with TRBJ2-7; 7 nucleotides match TRBD2. V gave up 4 bases and J gave up 5 bases; unmatched junction bases: 8. This CDR3 is built from 14 residues. Germline loops: CDR1 PRHDT, CDR2 FYEKMQ (reference sequence). CDR3 loop: CASSSQRGWNEQYF. For the CDR3, the DNA is TGTGCCAGCAGCTCCCAGCGGGGATGGAACGAGCAGTACTTC.

The chain combines TRBV21-1 with TRBJ2-1; the DNA was not used to check the table's D call, TRBD2. TRBV21-1 is assigned pseudogene status. This CDR3 is 17 amino acids long. CDR3 nucleotide sequence: TGTGCCAGCAGCACCCGGGGTAGCGGGGGGGCCTACAATGAGCAGTTCTTC. Translating gives CASSTRGSGGAYNEQFF.

This clone was seen just once. The chain links TRBV4-3 to TRBJ2-2; 7 bases match TRBD1. The CDR3 spans 19 residues. V lost 4 bases to trimming and J lost 0 bases; unmatched junction nucleotides: 14. The germline V gene encodes CDR1 LGHNA and CDR2 YSLEER. CDR3 amino acids: CASSPHFLLTGTNTGELFF. The CDR3 DNA reads as TGCGCCAGCAGCCCCCACTTTCTCTTGACAGGGACGAACACCGGGGAGCTGTTTTTT.